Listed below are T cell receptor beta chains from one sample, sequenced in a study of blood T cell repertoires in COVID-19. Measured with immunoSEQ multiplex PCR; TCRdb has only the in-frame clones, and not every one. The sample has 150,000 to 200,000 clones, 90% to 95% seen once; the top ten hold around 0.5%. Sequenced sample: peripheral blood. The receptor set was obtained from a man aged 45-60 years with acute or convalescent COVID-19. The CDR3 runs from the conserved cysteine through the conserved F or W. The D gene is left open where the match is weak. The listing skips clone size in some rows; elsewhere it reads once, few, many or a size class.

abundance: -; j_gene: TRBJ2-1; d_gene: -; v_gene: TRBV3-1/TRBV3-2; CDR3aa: CASSQILRDEQFF; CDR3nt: TGTGCCAGCAGCCAGATACTCCGCGATGAGCAGTTCTTC
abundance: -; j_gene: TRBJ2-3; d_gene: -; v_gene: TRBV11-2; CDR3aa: CASSLVARRAFLVTDTQYF; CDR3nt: TGTGCCAGCAGCTTAGTAGCCAGGAGGGCGTTTTTGGTCACAGATACGCAGTATTTT
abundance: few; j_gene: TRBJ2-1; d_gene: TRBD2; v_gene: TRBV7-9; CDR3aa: CASSYSGIDYNEQFF; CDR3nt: TGTGCCAGCAGCTATAGCGGGATAGACTACAATGAGCAGTTCTTC
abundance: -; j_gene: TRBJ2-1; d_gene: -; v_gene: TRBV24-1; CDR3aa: CATSVAGAGNEQFF; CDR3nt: TGTGCCACCAGTGTCGCGGGGGCTGGCAATGAGCAGTTCTTC
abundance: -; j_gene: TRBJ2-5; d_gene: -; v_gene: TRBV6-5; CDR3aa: CASSYSMRPGTQYF; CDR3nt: TGTGCCAGCAGTTACTCGATGCGTCCTGGGACCCAGTACTTC
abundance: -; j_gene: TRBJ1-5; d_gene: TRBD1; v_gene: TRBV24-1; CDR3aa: CATSDRGNSNQPQHF; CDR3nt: TGTGCCACCAGTGACAGGGGGAATAGCAATCAGCCCCAGCATTTT
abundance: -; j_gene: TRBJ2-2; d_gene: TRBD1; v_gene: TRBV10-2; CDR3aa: CARQGGYTGELFF; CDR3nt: TGCGCCAGACAGGGGGGATACACCGGGGAGCTGTTTTTT
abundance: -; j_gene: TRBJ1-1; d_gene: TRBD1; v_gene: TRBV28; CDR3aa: CASRPPTGGPNTEAFF; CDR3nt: TGTGCCAGCAGGCCCCCCACAGGGGGCCCCAACACTGAAGCTTTCTTT
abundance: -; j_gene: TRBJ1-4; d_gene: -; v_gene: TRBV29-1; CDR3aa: CSVEARQSNEKLFF; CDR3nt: TGCAGCGTTGAAGCACGACAGAGCAATGAAAAACTGTTTTTT
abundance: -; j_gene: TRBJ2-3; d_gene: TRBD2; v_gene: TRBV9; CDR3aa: CASSSWASGRASTDTQYF; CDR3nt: TGTGCCAGCAGCTCCTGGGCTAGCGGGAGGGCTAGCACAGATACGCAGTATTTT
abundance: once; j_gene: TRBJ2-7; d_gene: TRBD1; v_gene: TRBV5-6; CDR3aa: CASSHRDSHYEQYF; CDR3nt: TGTGCCAGCAGCCACCGGGACAGTCACTACGAGCAGTACTTC
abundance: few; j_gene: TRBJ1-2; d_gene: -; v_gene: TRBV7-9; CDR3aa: CASSLGRDGYTF; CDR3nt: TGTGCCAGCAGCTTAGGGAGGGATGGCTACACCTTC
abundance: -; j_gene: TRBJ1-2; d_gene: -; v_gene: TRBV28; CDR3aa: CASTLGVPLNYGYTF; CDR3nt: TGTGCCAGCACCCTCGGGGTCCCATTAAACTATGGCTACACCTTC
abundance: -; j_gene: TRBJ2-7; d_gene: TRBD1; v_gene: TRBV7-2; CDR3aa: CASSPVGQGIYEQYF; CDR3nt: TGTGCCAGCAGCCCGGTGGGACAGGGGATTTACGAGCAGTACTTC
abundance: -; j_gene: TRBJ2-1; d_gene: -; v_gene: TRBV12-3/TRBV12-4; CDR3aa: CASSKTRVEQFF; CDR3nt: TGTGCCAGCAGTAAGACCAGGGTTGAGCAGTTCTTC
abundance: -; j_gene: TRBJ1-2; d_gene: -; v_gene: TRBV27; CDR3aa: CASSFSFGYGYTF; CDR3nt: TGTGCCAGCAGTTTTTCATTCGGCTATGGCTACACCTTC
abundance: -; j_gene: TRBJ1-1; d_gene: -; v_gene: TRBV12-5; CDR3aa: CASGLVPGGGTEAFF; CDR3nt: TGTGCTAGTGGTTTGGTACCCGGGGGGGGCACTGAAGCTTTCTTT
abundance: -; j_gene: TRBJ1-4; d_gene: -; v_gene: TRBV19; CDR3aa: CASSRSGATNEKLFF; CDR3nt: TGTGCCAGTAGCCGGTCGGGAGCAACTAATGAAAAACTGTTTTTT
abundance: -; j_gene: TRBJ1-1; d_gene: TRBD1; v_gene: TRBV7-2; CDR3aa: CASSLVDRGYTEAFF; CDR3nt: TGTGCCAGCAGCTTAGTAGACAGGGGGTACACTGAAGCTTTCTTT
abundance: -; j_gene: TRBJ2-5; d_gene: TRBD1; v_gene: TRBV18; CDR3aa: CASSPRLGTAPQETQYF; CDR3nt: TGTGCCAGCTCACCACGGTTAGGGACAGCTCCCCAAGAGACCCAGTACTTC
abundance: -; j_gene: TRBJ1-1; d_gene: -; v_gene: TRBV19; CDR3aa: CASSILIGMMNTEAFF; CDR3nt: TGTGCCAGTAGTATCTTAATCGGGATGATGAACACTGAAGCTTTCTTT
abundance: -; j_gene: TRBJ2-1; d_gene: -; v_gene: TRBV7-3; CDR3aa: CASSFRGAAEQFF; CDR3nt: TGTGCCAGCAGCTTCCGGGGGGCCGCTGAGCAGTTCTTC
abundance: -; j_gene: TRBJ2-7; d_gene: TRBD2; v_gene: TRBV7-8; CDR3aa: CASSQLLLAGSYEQYF; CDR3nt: TGTGCCAGCAGCCAGCTCTTACTAGCGGGATCGTACGAGCAGTACTTC
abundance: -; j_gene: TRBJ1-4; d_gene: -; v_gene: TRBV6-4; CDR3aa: CASSAITGKGDEKLFF; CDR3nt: TGTGCCAGCAGTGCTATTACAGGGAAGGGTGATGAAAAACTGTTTTTT
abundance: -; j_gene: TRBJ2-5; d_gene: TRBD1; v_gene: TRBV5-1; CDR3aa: CASRQRGGFWAETQYF; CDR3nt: TGCGCCAGCAGACAGAGAGGGGGCTTCTGGGCGGAGACCCAGTACTTC
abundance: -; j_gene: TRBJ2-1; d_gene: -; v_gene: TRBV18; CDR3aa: CASSRGSDEQFF; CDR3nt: TGTGCCAGCTCACGAGGGAGTGATGAGCAGTTCTTC
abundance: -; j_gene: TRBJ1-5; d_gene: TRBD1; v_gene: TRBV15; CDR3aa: CATSSGGQGDQPQHF; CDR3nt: TGTGCCACCAGCAGTGGAGGACAGGGAGATCAGCCCCAGCATTTT
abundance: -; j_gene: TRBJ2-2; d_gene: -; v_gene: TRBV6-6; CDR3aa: CASSLNTGELFF; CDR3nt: TGTGCCAGCAGTCTAAACACCGGGGAGCTGTTTTTT
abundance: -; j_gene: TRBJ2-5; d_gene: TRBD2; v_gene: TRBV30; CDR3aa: CAWSVLGGGAQYF; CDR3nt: TGTGCCTGGAGTGTACTGGGGGGAGGGGCCCAGTACTTC
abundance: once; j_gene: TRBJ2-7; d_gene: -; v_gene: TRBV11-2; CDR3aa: CASTTRREQYF; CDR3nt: TGTGCCAGCACCACGAGGCGGGAGCAGTACTTC
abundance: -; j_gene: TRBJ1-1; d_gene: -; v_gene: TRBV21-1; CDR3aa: CASSHGQQNTEAFF; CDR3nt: TGTGCCAGCAGCCACGGACAGCAGAACACTGAAGCTTTCTTT